Each of the 18 T cell receptor beta chains below was sequenced from the same sample in a study of response to subunit inactivated influenza vaccine. TCRdb re-called the RT-PCR reads with MiXCR, one entry per CDR3 protein. The table includes around 470,000 distinct CDR3 sequences, around 7.9% detected once. The material was PBMCs from blood, obtained less than 25 months after vaccination. These receptors were taken from a man aged 50 to 75 who received an inactivated influenza vaccine.

This clonotype was observed a handful of times. The J gene is TRBJ2-3, the V gene TRBV5-1, with D possibly called TRBD1 or TRBD2 (5 bases each). This CDR3 has 14 residues. V was cut by 4 bases and J by 6 bases, with 15 bases left in between. Germline V gene sequence: CDR1 SGHRS, CDR2 YFSETQ. The CDR3 sequence is CASSHRDPFDTQYF. In nucleotides, the CDR3 is TGCGCCAGCAGCCACCGGGACCCCTTCGATACGCAGTATTTT.

This clonotype was observed at least ten times. The rearrangement uses TRBV29-1 and TRBJ1-2; D possibly corresponds to TRBD1 (6 bases). Germline-derived CDR1 and CDR2 are SQVTM and ANQGSEA. The V end lost 4 bases, the J end lost 4 bases, and 13 bases lay between the germline ends. This CDR3 is 13 amino acids long. The CDR3 reads CSVGGGAGYGYTF. CDR3 nucleotide sequence: TGCAGCGTTGGCGGGGGGGCGGGCTATGGCTACACCTTC. The full variable domain, completed using reference TRBV29-1 and TRBJ1-2, is SAVISQKPSRDICQRGTSLTIQCQVDSQVTMMFWYRQQPGQSLTLIATANQGSEATYESGFVIDKFPISRPNLTFSTLTVSNMSPEDSSIYLCSVGGGAGYGYTFGSGTRLTVV.

This clonotype came up many times. J is TRBJ2-1 and V is TRBV27; possibly TRBD2 for D (5 bases). This CDR3 is built from 14 residues. V lost 5 bases to trimming and J lost 9 bases, with 17 bases between them. The germline gives CDR1 MNHEY, CDR2 SMNVEV (reference sequence). CDR3 in DNA: TGTGCCAGCAGTACCCGGTTCCGGGAAGGTGAGCAGTTCTTC. Its protein product is CASSTRFREGEQFF.

This clonotype appeared a few times. The V and J genes are TRBV27 and TRBJ2-3; maybe TRBD2 (5 bases). V was cut by 4 bases and J by 8 bases, with 19 bases left in between. The CDR3 runs to 15 residues. Germline CDR1 is MNHEY and CDR2 is SMNVEV (reference sequence). The CDR3 spells CASSSRSSGGSTQYF. CDR3 DNA sequence: TGTGCCAGCAGTTCCCGGAGCAGTGGAGGTAGTACGCAGTATTTT.

The sample holds a few counts of this clonotype. The rearrangement uses TRBV29-1 and TRBJ2-2; 7 positions match TRBD1. Germline CDR1 reads SQVTM; CDR2 reads ANQGSEA. The CDR3 sequence is 15 residues long. V trimming: 5 bases; J trimming: 3 bases; junction bases outside the gene matches: 9. CDR3 protein: CSVWAGGVDTGELFF. In DNA, the CDR3 is TGCAGCGTTTGGGCAGGGGGTGTGGACACCGGGGAGCTGTTTTTT.

This clonotype was found many times. The chain recombines TRBV12-3 or TRBV12-4 with TRBJ2-3; TRBD2 agrees at 10 bases. The CDR3 spans 14 residues. With 5 bases clipped from V and 6 bases from J, the junction kept 5 bases outside the gene matches. The CDR3 is CASSLSGGSDTQYF. In DNA form, the CDR3 reads TGTGCCAGCAGTCTTAGCGGGGGGTCGGATACGCAGTATTTT.

The J gene is TRBJ2-1, the V gene TRBV12-3 or TRBV12-4; TRBD1 aligns across 8 bases. There are 14 residues in the CDR3. V dropped 7 bases and J dropped 3; count of bases not matched to a gene: 5. Here the CDR3 DNA reads TGTGCCAGCACCAAGACAGGGGACTACAATGAGCAGTTCTTC. Its translation: CASTKTGDYNEQFF.

This clonotype was counted many times. The chain couples TRBV28 to TRBJ2-7, with D perhaps matching TRBD1 or TRBD2 (5 bases each). Per germline, CDR1 MDHEN and CDR2 SYDVKM. V lost 3 bases and J lost 0, with 12 bases in between. The CDR3 consists of 15 residues. This CDR3 reads CASSLGPVGSYEQYF. The CDR3, as DNA: TGTGCCAGCAGTTTGGGACCGGTGGGCTCCTACGAGCAGTACTTC.

On this clonotype: One base away lies a much larger clone, so this may be a sequencing read error. The V call is TRBV11-3, the J call TRBJ2-5; TRBD2 aligns across 11 bases. There are 16 residues in the CDR3. Germline V gene sequence: CDR1 SGHNT, CDR2 YENEEA. The junction had 7 bases not matched to a gene; V was cut back by 5 bases and J by 2 bases. The DNA of the CDR3 is TGTGCCAGCAGCCTCCGGACTAGCGGGTTACAAGAGACCCAGTACTTC. Translation: CASSLRTSGLQETQYF. Variable domain in full (rest from reference TRBV11-3 and TRBJ2-5): EAGVVQSPRYKIIEKKQPVAFWCNPISGHNTLYWYLQNLGQGPELLIRYENEEAVDDSQLPKDRFSAERLKGVDSTLKIQPAELGDSAVYLCASSLRTSGLQETQYFGPGTRLLVL.

V usage is TRBV3-1 and J usage is TRBJ2-7; 14 bases match TRBD2. Germline-derived CDR1 and CDR2 are LGHDT and YNNKEL (reference sequence). The junction had 6 bases not matched to a gene; V was cut back by 4 bases and J by 1 base. The CDR3 runs to 17 residues. CDR3 in DNA: TGTGCCAGCAGCCGACTAGCGGGAGGGCCTCAGTCCTACGAGCAGTACTTC. Amino acids: CASSRLAGGPQSYEQYF.

The chain uses TRBV14 and TRBJ2-5; 12 bases are shared with TRBD2. Trimming cost V 1 base and J 10 bases; bases outside gene matches: 13. CDR1 SGHDN and CDR2 FVKESK come from the germline V gene. This CDR3 is 17 amino acids long. CDR3 sequence (DNA): TGTGCCAGCAGCCAAGTAACTAGCGGGAGGCACCGCGTGATCCAGTACTTC. Residues: CASSQVTSGRHRVIQYF.

The chain employs TRBV20-1 and TRBJ2-5; a possible D gene is TRBD1 (5 bases). Per the germline V gene, CDR1 is DFQATT and CDR2 is SNEGSKA (reference sequence). The CDR3 has 15 amino acids. Trimming took off 3 bases at V and 2 bases at J, with 16 bases between the two ends. As DNA, the CDR3 is TGCAGTGCTAGTTCCCGAACAGGCGGACAAGAGACCCAGTACTTC. The encoded protein is CSASSRTGGQETQYF.

The table lists this clonotype with many counts. The V call is TRBV7-9, the J call TRBJ2-3; 13 positions match TRBD2. Unmatched junction bases numbered 7, after V lost 4 bases and J lost 6 bases. This CDR3 is 16 amino acids long. The germline V gene has CDR1 SEHNR and CDR2 FQNEAQ (reference sequence). The CDR3 here is CASSSGLAGRSDTQYF. CDR3 DNA sequence: TGTGCCAGCAGCTCGGGACTAGCGGGACGGTCGGATACGCAGTATTTT.

This clonotype occurred many times. The chain recombines TRBV10-3 with TRBJ2-3; 13 bases agree with TRBD2. Germline V gene lookup returns CDR1 ENHRY and CDR2 SYGVKD. This CDR3 spans 13 amino acids. V dropped 8 bases and J dropped 6; count of bases not matched to a gene: 2. The CDR3 region has the DNA TGTGCCATCTGGACTAGCGGGAGTGATACGCAGTATTTT. Its translation is CAIWTSGSDTQYF.

This clonotype was found a few times. The J gene is TRBJ2-7, the V gene TRBV10-3; 7 bases line up with TRBD1. The CDR3 consists of 12 residues. Germline values: CDR1 ENHRY, CDR2 SYGVKD. The V and J ends lost 4 bases and 4 bases, in that order; junction bases with no gene match: 1. The DNA for the CDR3 is TGTGCCATCAGTGTACAGGGGTACGAGCAGTACTTC. Amino acid sequence: CAISVQGYEQYF.

The chain has TRBV4-1 and TRBJ1-5, with 7 bases fitting TRBD1. CDR3 length: 14 residues. V lost 2 bases, J lost 5 bases, and 3 bases stayed unmatched. Germline CDR1 MGHRA, CDR2 YSYEKL. CDR3 in DNA: TGCGCCAGCAGCCAACCGGGACAGTATCAGCCCCAGCATTTT. Translated: CASSQPGQYQPQHF.

Turning to this clonotype: One junction end does not reproduce the germline sequence, and a read error may be involved. CDR3 protein: CASRQDVTSHYEQYF. In DNA form, the CDR3 reads TGCGCCAGCCGCCAAGACGTTACTAGCCACTACGAGCAGTACTTC. This sequence joins TRBV4-3 and TRBJ2-7, with D tentatively TRBD2 (6 bases). Germline lookup yields CDR1 LGHNA and CDR2 YSLEER. The CDR3 totals 15 residues.

The chain joins TRBV20-1 to TRBJ1-2; no clear D. Germline CDR1 DFQATT, CDR2 SNEGSKA (reference sequence). This CDR3 comprises 13 residues. V dropped 6 bases and J dropped 8 bases, with 19 bases sitting between them. This CDR3 is CSATEPREEGYTF. The CDR3 DNA is TGCAGTGCCACAGAGCCGAGGGAAGAAGGCTACACCTTC.